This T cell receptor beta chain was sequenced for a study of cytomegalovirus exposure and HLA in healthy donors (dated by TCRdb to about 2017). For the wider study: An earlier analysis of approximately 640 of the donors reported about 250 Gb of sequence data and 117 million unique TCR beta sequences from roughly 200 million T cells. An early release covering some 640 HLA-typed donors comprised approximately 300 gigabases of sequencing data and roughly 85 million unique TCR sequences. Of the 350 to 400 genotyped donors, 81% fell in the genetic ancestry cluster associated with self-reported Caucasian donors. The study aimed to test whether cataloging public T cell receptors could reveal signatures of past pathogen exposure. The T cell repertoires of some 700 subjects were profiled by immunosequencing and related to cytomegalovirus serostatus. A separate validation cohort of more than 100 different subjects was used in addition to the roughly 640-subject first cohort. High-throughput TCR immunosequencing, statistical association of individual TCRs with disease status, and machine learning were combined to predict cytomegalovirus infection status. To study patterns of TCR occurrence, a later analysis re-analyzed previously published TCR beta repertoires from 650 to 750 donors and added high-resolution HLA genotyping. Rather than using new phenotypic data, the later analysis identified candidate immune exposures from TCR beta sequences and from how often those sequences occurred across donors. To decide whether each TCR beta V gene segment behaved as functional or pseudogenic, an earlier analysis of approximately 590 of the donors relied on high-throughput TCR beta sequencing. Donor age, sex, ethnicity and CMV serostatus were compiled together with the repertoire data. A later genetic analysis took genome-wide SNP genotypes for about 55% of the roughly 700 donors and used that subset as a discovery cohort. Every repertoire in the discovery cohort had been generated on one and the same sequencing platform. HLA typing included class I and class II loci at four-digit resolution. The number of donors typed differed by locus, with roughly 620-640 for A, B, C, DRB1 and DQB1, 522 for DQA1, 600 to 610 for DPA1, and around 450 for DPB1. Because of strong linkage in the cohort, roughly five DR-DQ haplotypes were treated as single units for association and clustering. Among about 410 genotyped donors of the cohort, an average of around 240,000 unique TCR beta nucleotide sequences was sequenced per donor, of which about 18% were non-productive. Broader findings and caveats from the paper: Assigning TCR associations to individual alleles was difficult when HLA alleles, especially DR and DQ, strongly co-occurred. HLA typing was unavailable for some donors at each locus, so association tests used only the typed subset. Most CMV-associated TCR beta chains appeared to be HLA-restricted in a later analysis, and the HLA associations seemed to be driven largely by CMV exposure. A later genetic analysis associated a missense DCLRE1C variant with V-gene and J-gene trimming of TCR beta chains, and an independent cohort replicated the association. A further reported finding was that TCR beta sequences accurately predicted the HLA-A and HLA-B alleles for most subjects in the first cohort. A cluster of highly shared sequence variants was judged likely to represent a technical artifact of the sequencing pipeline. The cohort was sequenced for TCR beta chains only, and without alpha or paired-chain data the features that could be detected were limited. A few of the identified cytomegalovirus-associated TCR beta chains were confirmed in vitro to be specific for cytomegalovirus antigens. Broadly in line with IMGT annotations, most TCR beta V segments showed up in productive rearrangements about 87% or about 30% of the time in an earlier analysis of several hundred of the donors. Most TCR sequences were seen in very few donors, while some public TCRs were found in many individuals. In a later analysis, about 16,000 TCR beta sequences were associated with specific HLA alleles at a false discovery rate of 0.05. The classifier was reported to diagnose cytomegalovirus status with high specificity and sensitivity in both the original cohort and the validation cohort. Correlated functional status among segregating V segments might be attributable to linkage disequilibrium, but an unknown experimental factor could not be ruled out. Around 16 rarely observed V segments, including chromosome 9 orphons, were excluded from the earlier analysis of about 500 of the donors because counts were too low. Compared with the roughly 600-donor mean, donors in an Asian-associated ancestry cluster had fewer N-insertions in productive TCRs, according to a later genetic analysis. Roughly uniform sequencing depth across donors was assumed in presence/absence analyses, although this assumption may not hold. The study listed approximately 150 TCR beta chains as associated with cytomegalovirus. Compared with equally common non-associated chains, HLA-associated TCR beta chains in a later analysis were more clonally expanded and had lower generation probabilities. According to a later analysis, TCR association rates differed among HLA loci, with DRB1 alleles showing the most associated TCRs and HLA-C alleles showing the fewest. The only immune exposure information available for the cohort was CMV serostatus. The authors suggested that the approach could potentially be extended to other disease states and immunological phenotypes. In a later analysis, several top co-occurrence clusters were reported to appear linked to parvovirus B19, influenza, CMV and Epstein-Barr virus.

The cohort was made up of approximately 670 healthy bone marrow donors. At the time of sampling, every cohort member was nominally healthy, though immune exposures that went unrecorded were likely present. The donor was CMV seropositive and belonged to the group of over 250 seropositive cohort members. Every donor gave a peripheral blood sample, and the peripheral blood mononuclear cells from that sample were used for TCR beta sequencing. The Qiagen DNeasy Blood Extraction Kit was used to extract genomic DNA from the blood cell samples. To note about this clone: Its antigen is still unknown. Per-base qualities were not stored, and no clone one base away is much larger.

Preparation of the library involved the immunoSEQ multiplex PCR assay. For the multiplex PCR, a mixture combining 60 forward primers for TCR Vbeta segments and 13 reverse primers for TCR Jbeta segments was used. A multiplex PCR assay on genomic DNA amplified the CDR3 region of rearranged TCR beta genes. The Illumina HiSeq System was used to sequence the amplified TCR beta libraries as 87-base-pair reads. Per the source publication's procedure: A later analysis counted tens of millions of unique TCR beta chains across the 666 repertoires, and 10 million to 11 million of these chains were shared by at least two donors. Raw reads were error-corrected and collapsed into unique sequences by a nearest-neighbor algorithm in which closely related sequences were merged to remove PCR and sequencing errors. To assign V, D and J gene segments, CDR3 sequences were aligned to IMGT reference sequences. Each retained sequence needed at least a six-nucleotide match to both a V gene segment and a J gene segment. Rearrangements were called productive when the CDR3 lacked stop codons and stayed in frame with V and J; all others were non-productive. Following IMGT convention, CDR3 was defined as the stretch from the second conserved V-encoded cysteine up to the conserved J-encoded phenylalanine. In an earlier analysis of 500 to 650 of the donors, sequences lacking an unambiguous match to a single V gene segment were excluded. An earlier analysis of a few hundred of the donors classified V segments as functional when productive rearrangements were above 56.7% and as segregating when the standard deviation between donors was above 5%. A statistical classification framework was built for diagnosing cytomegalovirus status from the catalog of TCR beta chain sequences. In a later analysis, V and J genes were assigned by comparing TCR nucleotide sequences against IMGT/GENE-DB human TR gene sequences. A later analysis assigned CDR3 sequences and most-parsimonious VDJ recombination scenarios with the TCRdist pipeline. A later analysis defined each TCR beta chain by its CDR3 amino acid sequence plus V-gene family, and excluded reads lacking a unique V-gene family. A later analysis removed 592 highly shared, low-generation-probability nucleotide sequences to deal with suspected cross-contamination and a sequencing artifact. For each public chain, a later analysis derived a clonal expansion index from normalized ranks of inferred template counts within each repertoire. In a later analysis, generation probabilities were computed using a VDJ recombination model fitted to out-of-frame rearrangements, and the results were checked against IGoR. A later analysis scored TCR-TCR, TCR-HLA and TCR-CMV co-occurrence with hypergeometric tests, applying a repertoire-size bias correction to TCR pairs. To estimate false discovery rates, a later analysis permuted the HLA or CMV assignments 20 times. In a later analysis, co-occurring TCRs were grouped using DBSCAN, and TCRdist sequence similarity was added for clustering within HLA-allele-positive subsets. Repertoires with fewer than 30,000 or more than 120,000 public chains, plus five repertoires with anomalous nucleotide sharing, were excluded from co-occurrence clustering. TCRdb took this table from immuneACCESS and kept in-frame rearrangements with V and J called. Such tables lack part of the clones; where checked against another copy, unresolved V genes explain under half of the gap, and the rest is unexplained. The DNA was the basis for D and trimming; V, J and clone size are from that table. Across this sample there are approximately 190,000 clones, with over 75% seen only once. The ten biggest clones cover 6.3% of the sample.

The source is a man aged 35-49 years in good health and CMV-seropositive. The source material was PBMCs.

The CDR3 reads CASSYGQGMGNEQFF. The nucleotide sequence reads TGTGCCAGCAGCTACGGACAGGGTATGGGGAATGAGCAGTTCTTC. This sequence uses TRBV7-9 and TRBJ2-1; 8 nucleotides in the junction match TRBD1. Reading from cysteine to phenylalanine, the CDR3 counts 15 amino acids. This entry keeps only the CDR3 DNA: 45 bases, framed from base 1. For this chain, trimming is 4 bases at the V end and 7 bases at the J end, and the number of junction bases without a gene match is 9. From the germline V gene (reference sequence), CDR1 is SEHNR and CDR2 is FQNEAQ.